This T cell receptor beta chain was sequenced during a study of OX40 agonist ivuxolimab in advanced cancers. Study context: Patients achieving partial responses numbered three: one hepatocellular carcinoma case and two cutaneous melanoma cases.

Trimming cost V 7 bases and J 10 bases, with 14 bases left between them. The CDR3 has 12 amino acids. Germline V CDR1 and CDR2: GTSNPN, SVGIG (reference sequence). The repertoire was sequenced with immunoSEQ multiplex PCR; TCRdb's copy has only in-frame clones and lacks some. This table has roughly 56,000 clones, 84% appearing once. Here the sequenced sample was CD4+ or CD8+ T cells sorted from blood, taken in a trial of the OX40 agonist ivuxolimab. The origin of this receptor is an adult with an advanced solid tumor such as melanoma, head and neck, liver or kidney cancer. The chain employs TRBV30 and TRBJ1-6; no reliable D call. The CDR3 reads CASDLGMSPLHF. For the CDR3, the DNA is TGTGCCTCGGACCTAGGAATGTCACCCCTCCACTTT.